Described below is a single T cell receptor beta chain sequence and its context. The germline gives CDR1 LNHNV, CDR2 YYDKDF (reference sequence). Trimming cost V 5 bases and J 4 bases; bases outside gene matches: 6. The CDR3 consists of 14 residues. As processed by the authors: How many nucleated cells were present was estimated from reference gene primer amplification. The repertoire was sequenced with immunoSEQ multiplex PCR; TCRdb's copy has only in-frame clones and lacks some. V, J and clone size are taken as reported in that table, and D and trimming were inferred from the DNA itself. This sample has tens of thousands of clones; 84% occur once, and the top ten carry 1.6%. This sample was included in a study of blood T cell repertoires in COVID-19. Study-wide context: Italy, Spain and the United States were the sources of the convalescent and acute COVID-19 samples. The cDNA or gDNA used as material had been derived from T cells, B-cell-depleted T cells, or PBMCs.

This TCR was sampled from a man aged 45-65 years with acute or convalescent COVID-19. The chain employs TRBV15 and TRBJ2-7, with 9 bases identical to TRBD1. Specimen: peripheral blood. CDR3 residues: CATSFGTGLYEQYF. The CDR3, as DNA: TGTGCCACCAGCTTCGGGACAGGGCTTTACGAGCAGTACTTC.